A single sample is the source of the 4 T cell receptor beta chains below, sequenced in a study of cytomegalovirus exposure and HLA in healthy donors. The study ran its PCR with 60 Vbeta and 13 Jbeta primers. Assay used: immunoSEQ multiplex PCR; TCRdb lists only in-frame clones, some missing. The table has over 85,000 clones, about four fifths seen once. Sequencing was performed on PBMCs. These receptors were obtained from a female donor in good health and CMV-seropositive.

About this clone: This sample also contains other DNA sequences that code for the same CDR3. V and J are TRBV5-4 and TRBJ1-1; D is ambiguous. The CDR3 is 12 residues long. Looked up from germline, CDR1 is SGHNT and CDR2 is YYREEE (reference sequence). The V end was cut by 0 bases, the J end by 8 bases, with 8 bases between. The CDR3: CASSLDRREAFF. The CDR3 DNA is TGTGCCAGCAGCTTGGACCGGCGGGAAGCTTTCTTT.

DNA of the CDR3: TGCGCCAGCAGCTTACTAGCGGGAGGAGGCGGCCGGGCCTACGAGCAGTACTTC. This sequence encodes CASSLLAGGGGRAYEQYF. The chain combines TRBV5-1 with TRBJ2-7; 12 nucleotides match TRBD2. V lost 2 bases, J lost 2 bases, and 11 bases stayed unmatched. The CDR3 is 18 residues long. CDR1 and CDR2 (germline): SGHRS, YFSETQ.

The rearrangement uses TRBV5-1 and TRBJ2-1, with a tentative D call TRBD2 (5 bases). The CDR3 length is 16 residues. Trimming took off 5 bases at V and 0 bases at J, with 15 bases between the two ends. The germline CDR1 and CDR2 sequences are SGHRS and YFSETQ. The CDR3 sequence is CASSSLSGSSYNEQFF. In DNA form, the CDR3 reads TGCGCCAGCAGTAGTTTGAGCGGAAGCTCCTACAATGAGCAGTTCTTC.

The chain employs TRBV5-1 and TRBJ1-5; TRBD1 is a possible D gene (5 bases). The V and J ends lost 5 bases and 2 bases respectively, with 14 bases between them. This CDR3 comprises 15 residues. Germline lookup yields CDR1 SGHRS and CDR2 YFSETQ. CDR3 nucleotide sequence: TGCGCCAGCAGAATACAGGTCTATGGCAATCAGCCCCAGCATTTT. This sequence encodes CASRIQVYGNQPQHF.